This passage covers 16 T cell receptor beta chains from one sample sequenced in a study of T cell responses to AZD1222 COVID-19 vaccine. Assay: immunoSEQ multiplex PCR; the TCRdb copy retains only in-frame clones and omits some. The sample carries more than 85,000 clones, roughly 90% recorded once. The sample here was peripheral blood, taken 28 days after the second AZD1222 dose. Every receptor here comes from an adult who received the AZD1222 COVID-19 vaccine.

The chain is built from TRBV7-6 and TRBJ2-2, with D perhaps TRBD2 (7 bases). The germline V gene encodes CDR1 SGHVS and CDR2 FNYEAQ. The CDR3 is made up of 17 amino acids. V lost 6 bases to trimming and J lost 0 bases, with 17 bases between them. The CDR3 loop reads CASSPNGGAANTGELFF. The CDR3 coding sequence is TGTGCCAGCAGTCCCAATGGGGGGGCCGCGAACACCGGGGAGCTGTTTTTT.

V is TRBV5-1 and J is TRBJ2-6; no clear D. Germline loops: CDR1 SGHRS, CDR2 YFSETQ. V was trimmed by 7 bases and J by 2 bases, leaving 7 bases between them. There are 13 residues in the CDR3. The CDR3 DNA follows: TGCGCCAGCTGGCTGCCTGGGGCCAACGTCCTGACTTTC. Protein sequence: CASWLPGANVLTF. Full variable domain (remainder filled in from reference TRBV5-1 and TRBJ2-6): KAGVTQTPRYLIKTRGQQVTLSCSPISGHRSVSWYQQTPGQGLQFLFEYFSETQRNKGNFPGRFSGRQFSNSRSEMNVSTLELGDSALYLCASWLPGANVLTFGAGSRLTVL.

The chain is built from TRBV5-1 and TRBJ1-2; 10 bases match TRBD1. The ends lost 4 bases at V and 4 bases at J; junction bases unmatched: 7. CDR1 and CDR2 (germline): SGHRS, YFSETQ. The CDR3 spans 15 residues. In DNA form, the CDR3 reads TGCGCCAGCAGCCCTGACAGGGGGCCATCCTATGGCTACACCTTC. Amino acid sequence: CASSPDRGPSYGYTF.

The V call is TRBV19, the J call TRBJ2-2, with D perhaps matching TRBD1 (6 bases). Deletions cut 2 bases from V and 4 bases from J, with 11 bases between. CDR1 is LNHDA, CDR2 SQIVND, per germline (reference sequence). The CDR3 totals 15 residues. In nucleotides, the CDR3 is TGTGCCAGTAGTATACCCGGGACAAGCACCGGGGAGCTGTTTTTT. It encodes CASSIPGTSTGELFF.

The chain combines TRBV30 with TRBJ2-2; TRBD2 matches 7 bases. This CDR3 spans 13 amino acids. V shed 4 bases, J shed 4 bases, and the junction held 3 bases outside the gene matches. In germline, CDR1 is GTSNPN, CDR2 SVGIG (reference sequence). The CDR3 DNA reads as TGTGCCTGGACCGGGAGGCCCACCGGGGAGCTGTTTTTT. Encoded protein: CAWTGRPTGELFF.

This sequence joins TRBV28 and TRBJ2-7; 7 bases align to TRBD2. Trimming removed 6 bases from V and 4 bases from J; junction bases left unmatched: 6. The CDR3 runs to 13 residues. Germline V gene data show CDR1 as MDHEN and CDR2 as SYDVKM. This CDR3 is CASSGGTLYEQYF. The DNA for the CDR3 is TGTGCCAGCAGCGGGGGGACCCTTTACGAGCAGTACTTC.

The J gene is TRBJ2-7, the V gene TRBV13; a possible D gene is TRBD2 (6 bases). V was shortened by 5 bases and J by 2 bases, with 13 bases between the two germline ends. CDR3 length: 14 residues. CDR1 and CDR2 from the germline V gene are PRHDT and FYEKMQ (reference sequence). CDR3 nucleotides: TGTGCCAGCAGCACGGGAGCCGCGGCCTACGAGCAGTACTTC. Translating it yields CASSTGAAAYEQYF. The full variable domain, its missing parts supplied by reference TRBV13 and TRBJ2-7, is AAGVIQSPRHLIKEKRETATLKCYPIPRHDTVYWYQQGPGQDPQFLISFYEKMQSDKGSIPDRFSAQQFSDYHSELNMSSLELGDSALYFCASSTGAAAYEQYFGPGTRLTVT.

With regard to this clone: At the DNA level, this CDR3 is encoded by other sequences in the same sample as well. The chain links TRBV3-1 (or the pseudogene TRBV3-2) to TRBJ1-5; D call uncertain. Trimming removed 1 base from V and 1 base from J, with 5 bases in between. The CDR3 sequence is 14 residues long. Germline V gives CDR1 LGHDT, CDR2 YNNKEL (reference sequence). The CDR3 region has the DNA TGTGCCAGCAGCCAAGGGAGGAGCAATCAGCCCCAGCATTTT. Translating gives CASSQGRSNQPQHF.

The J gene is TRBJ2-3, the V gene TRBV9, with D perhaps TRBD1 or TRBD2 (5 bases each). Germline V lookup: CDR1 SGDLS, CDR2 YYNGEE. V was clipped by 3 bases and J by 2 bases, with 10 bases between them. CDR3 length: 14 amino acids. The DNA of the CDR3 is TGTGCCAGCAGCGAGGGGACGCACACAGATACGCAGTATTTT. It encodes CASSEGTHTDTQYF.

The chain is built from TRBV7-2 and TRBJ2-7; a weak D match, TRBD1 (5 bases). V lost 3 bases, J lost 3 bases, and 9 bases lay in between. This CDR3 has 13 residues. CDR1 and CDR2 (germline): SGHTA, FQGNSA. DNA of the CDR3: TGTGCCAGCAGCTTGGCAGGGAACTACGAGCAGTACTTC. Amino acid sequence: CASSLAGNYEQYF. Looking up the rest from reference TRBV7-2 and TRBJ2-7 gives the full variable domain: GAGVSQSPSNKVTEKGKDVELRCDPISGHTALYWYRQSLGQGLEFLIYFQGNSAPDKSGLPSDRFSAERTGGSVSTLTIQRTQQEDSAVYLCASSLAGNYEQYFGPGTRLTVT.

The chain links TRBV28 to TRBJ1-6; 8 bases are a match to TRBD1. V shed 5 bases and J 6 bases; nucleotides not matched to a gene: 12. From germline, CDR1 is MDHEN and CDR2 SYDVKM. The CDR3 has 17 residues. The DNA of the CDR3 is TGTGCCAGCAGTGCGACAGGGGCCCCTATGAGTAATTCACCCCTCCACTTT. This gives the protein CASSATGAPMSNSPLHF. Supplemented by reference TRBV28 and TRBJ1-6, the full variable domain reads DVKVTQSSRYLVKRTGEKVFLECVQDMDHENMFWYRQDPGLGLRLIYFSYDVKMKEKGDIPEGYSVSREKKERFSLILESASTNQTSMYLCASSATGAPMSNSPLHFGNGTRLTVT.

V usage is TRBV5-1 and J usage is TRBJ1-4; 10 bases line up with TRBD1. This CDR3 comprises 15 residues. CDR1 and CDR2 (germline): SGHRS, YFSETQ. V lost 4 bases, J lost 8 bases, and 8 bases stayed unmatched. The CDR3 protein is CASSRRQGAGEKLFF. CDR3 DNA sequence: TGCGCCAGCAGCAGGAGACAGGGGGCCGGAGAAAAACTGTTTTTT.

The genes are TRBV30 and TRBJ1-1; D gene ambiguous. Per the germline V gene, CDR1 is GTSNPN and CDR2 is SVGIG (reference sequence). This CDR3 contains 13 residues. Trimming cost V 2 bases and J 1 base, with 8 bases left between them. CDR3 amino acids: CAWSFRENTEAFF. CDR3 nucleotides: TGTGCCTGGAGTTTCCGGGAGAACACTGAAGCTTTCTTT.

V and J are TRBV19 and TRBJ2-1; TRBD2 matches at 12 bases. This CDR3 contains 19 residues. Germline loops: CDR1 LNHDA, CDR2 SQIVND (reference sequence). V was clipped by 0 bases and J by 8 bases; unmatched bases: 14. The CDR3 region has the DNA TGTGCCAGTAGTATAGATCCCCCAAAACTAGCGGGAGGTTTGTATGAGCAGTTCTTC. It yields the protein CASSIDPPKLAGGLYEQFF. Complete variable domain (other parts from reference TRBV19 and TRBJ2-1): DGGITQSPKYLFRKEGQNVTLSCEQNLNHDAMYWYRQDPGQGLRLIYYSQIVNDFQKGDIAEGYSVSREKKESFPLTVTSAQKNPTAFYLCASSIDPPKLAGGLYEQFFGPGTRLTVL.

The table lists this clone with a count of one. V usage is TRBV7-9 and J usage is TRBJ1-2; D is unclear. From germline, CDR1 is SEHNR and CDR2 FQNEAQ (reference sequence). The CDR3 contains 13 residues. With 5 bases removed from V and 6 bases from J, the gap between germline ends came to 13 bases. Here the CDR3 DNA reads TGTGCCAGCAGCCGTCCACCGAACCATGGCTACACCTTC. Its translation: CASSRPPNHGYTF.

The chain joins TRBV6-5 to TRBJ2-1; TRBD1 agrees at 12 bases. Germline V gene sequence: CDR1 MNHEY, CDR2 SVGAGI. The CDR3 covers 14 residues. The ends lost 5 bases at V and 7 bases at J; junction bases unmatched: 3. CDR3 sequence (DNA): TGTGCCAGCAGTCTGGGACAGGGGGCTAATGAGCAGTTCTTC. Protein product: CASSLGQGANEQFF.